This T cell receptor beta chain comes out of a study of T cells in Graves' hyperthyroidism and ophthalmopathy. In the study overall: Peripheral blood was drawn at first diagnosis, prior to all treatment. Notes on the study in general: Ophthalmopathy cases were set apart from stable hyperthyroidism by a 13 V-J model. Model output signaled ophthalmopathy a median approximately 6 months ahead of onset.

There were TCR beta CDR3 regions amplified from RNA transcripts. The HTBI primer set was used in a first-round RT-PCR of the TCR CDR3. TCRdb re-analysed the multiplex PCR reads in MiXCR, keeping a single row per CDR3 protein. Of about 250,000 distinct CDR3 sequences in the sample, more than 20% were seen once. Uncontrolled infections, other autoimmune diseases, pregnancy or lactation led to exclusion of patients. This clonotype was counted many times. Its antigen remains unknown. Germline trimming cut 4 bases from V and 11 bases from J; bases unmatched to any gene: 15. CDR1 SGHRS and CDR2 YFSETQ come from the germline V gene. The CDR3 covers 15 residues.

The chain combines TRBV5-1 with TRBJ2-7; 10 bases align to TRBD2. Sequenced input: blood. This TCR was sampled from a woman aged 35 to 49 with Graves' ophthalmopathy. The CDR3 coding sequence is TGCGCCAGCAGCCTAGGACTAGCGGAACGAGGAATAGAGTACTTC. Encoded protein: CASSLGLAERGIEYF.